The T cell receptor (beta chain) described here comes from a study of CD8+CD57+ T cells in acquired aplastic anemia. Study-wide background: Average DNA yield from sorted CD4+ and CD8+ cells was around 3 ug.

Of note for this clonotype: Its antigen is undetermined.

The template for TCR beta VDJ and CDR3 sequence profiling was genomic DNA. TCRdb analysed the reads with MiXCR anew, one entry per CDR3 protein. The sample lists around 200,000 distinct CDR3 sequences, around 59% occurring once. Study-level findings and limits: Controls did not differ significantly from patients in CD8+ Simpson's diversity.

Sequencing was carried out using sorted CD4+, CD8+, or CD8+CD57+ T cells (not recorded which) from PBMCs. This clonotype was sampled from a human donor in good health, serving as a control.

The CDR3 DNA follows: TGTGCCACCAGCAGGCTCGGGGCCTACGAGCAGTACTTC. The encoded protein is CATSRLGAYEQYF. This chain links TRBV15 with TRBJ2-7; weak D call: TRBD2 (5 bases). Germline CDR1 reads LNHNV; CDR2 reads YYDKDF (reference sequence). This CDR3 has 13 residues. The V gene lost 3 bases and the J gene lost 2 bases, with 8 bases spanning the gap.